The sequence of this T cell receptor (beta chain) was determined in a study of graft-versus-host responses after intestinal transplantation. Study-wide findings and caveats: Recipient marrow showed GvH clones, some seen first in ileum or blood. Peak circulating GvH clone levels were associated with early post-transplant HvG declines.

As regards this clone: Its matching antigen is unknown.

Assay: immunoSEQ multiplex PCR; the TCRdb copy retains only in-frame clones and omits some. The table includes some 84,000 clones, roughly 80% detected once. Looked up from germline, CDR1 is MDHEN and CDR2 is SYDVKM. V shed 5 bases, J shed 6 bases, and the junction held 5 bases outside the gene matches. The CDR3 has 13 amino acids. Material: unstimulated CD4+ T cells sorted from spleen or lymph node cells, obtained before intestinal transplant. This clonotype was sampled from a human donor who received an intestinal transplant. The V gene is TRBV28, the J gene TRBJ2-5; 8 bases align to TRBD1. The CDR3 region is CASSRQGSQTQYF. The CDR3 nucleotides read TGTGCCAGCAGTCGACAGGGGAGCCAGACCCAGTACTTC. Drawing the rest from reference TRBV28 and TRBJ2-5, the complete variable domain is DVKVTQSSRYLVKRTGEKVFLECVQDMDHENMFWYRQDPGLGLRLIYFSYDVKMKEKGDIPEGYSVSREKKERFSLILESASTNQTSMYLCASSRQGSQTQYFGPGTRLLVL.